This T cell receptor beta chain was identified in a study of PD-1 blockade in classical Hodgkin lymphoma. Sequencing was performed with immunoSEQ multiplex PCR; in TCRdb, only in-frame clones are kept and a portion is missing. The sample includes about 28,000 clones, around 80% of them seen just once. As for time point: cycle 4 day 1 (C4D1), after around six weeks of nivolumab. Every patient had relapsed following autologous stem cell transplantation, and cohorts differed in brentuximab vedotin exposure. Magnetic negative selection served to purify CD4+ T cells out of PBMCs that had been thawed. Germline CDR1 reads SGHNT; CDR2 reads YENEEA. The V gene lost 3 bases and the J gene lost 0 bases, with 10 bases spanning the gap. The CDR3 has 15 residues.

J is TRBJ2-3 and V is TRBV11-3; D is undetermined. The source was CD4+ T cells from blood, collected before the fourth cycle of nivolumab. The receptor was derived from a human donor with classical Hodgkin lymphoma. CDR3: CASSFGVASTDTQYF. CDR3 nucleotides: TGTGCCAGCAGCTTTGGCGTAGCTAGCACAGATACGCAGTATTTT.